This entry is about one T cell receptor beta chain. Its antigen is still unknown. This sample is drawn from a study of cytomegalovirus exposure and HLA in healthy donors. Study-level points and caveats: In a later analysis, TCR beta V- and J-gene trimming showed a link to a missense DCLRE1C variant. In a later analysis, compared with equally common non-associated chains, HLA-associated beta chains were more expanded.

PCR primers comprised 60 Vbeta and 13 Jbeta primers. Data came from immunoSEQ multiplex PCR; TCRdb stores just in-frame clones and leaves some out. In the table there are under 90,000 clones, around 89% of which are singletons. Between the trimmed V and J ends, which lost 8 bases and 1 base, there was a span of 20 bases. Germline loops: CDR1 MNHEY, CDR2 SMNVEV (reference sequence). The CDR3 sequence is 16 residues long. The TCR was taken from a man aged 18 to 30 in good health and CMV-seronegative. Sequenced: PBMCs. The V gene is TRBV27, the J gene TRBJ1-1; a possible D gene is TRBD1 (5 bases). The CDR3 DNA reads as TGTGCCAGCGGGACTCTCGGACGTCAATGGAACACTGAAGCTTTCTTT. This translates into CASGTLGRQWNTEAFF.